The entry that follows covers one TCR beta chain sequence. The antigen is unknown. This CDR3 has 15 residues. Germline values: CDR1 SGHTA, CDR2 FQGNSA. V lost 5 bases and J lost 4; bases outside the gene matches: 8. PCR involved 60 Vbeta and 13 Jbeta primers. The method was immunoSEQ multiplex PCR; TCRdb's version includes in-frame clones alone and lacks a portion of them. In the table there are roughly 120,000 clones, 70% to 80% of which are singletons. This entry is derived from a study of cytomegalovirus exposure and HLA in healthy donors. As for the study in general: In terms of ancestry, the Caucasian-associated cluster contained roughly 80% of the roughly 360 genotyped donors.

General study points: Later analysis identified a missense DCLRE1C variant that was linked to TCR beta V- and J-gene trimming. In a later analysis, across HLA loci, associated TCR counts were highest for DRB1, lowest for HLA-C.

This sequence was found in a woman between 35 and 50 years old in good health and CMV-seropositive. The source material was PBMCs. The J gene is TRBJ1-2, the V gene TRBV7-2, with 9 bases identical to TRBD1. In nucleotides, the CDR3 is TGTGCCAGCAGCAACCTACAGGGGGCAGGCTATGGCTACACCTTC. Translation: CASSNLQGAGYGYTF. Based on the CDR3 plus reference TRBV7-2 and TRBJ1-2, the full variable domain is GAGVSQSPSNKVTEKGKDVELRCDPISGHTALYWYRQSLGQGLEFLIYFQGNSAPDKSGLPSDRFSAERTGGSVSTLTIQRTQQEDSAVYLCASSNLQGAGYGYTFGSGTRLTVV.